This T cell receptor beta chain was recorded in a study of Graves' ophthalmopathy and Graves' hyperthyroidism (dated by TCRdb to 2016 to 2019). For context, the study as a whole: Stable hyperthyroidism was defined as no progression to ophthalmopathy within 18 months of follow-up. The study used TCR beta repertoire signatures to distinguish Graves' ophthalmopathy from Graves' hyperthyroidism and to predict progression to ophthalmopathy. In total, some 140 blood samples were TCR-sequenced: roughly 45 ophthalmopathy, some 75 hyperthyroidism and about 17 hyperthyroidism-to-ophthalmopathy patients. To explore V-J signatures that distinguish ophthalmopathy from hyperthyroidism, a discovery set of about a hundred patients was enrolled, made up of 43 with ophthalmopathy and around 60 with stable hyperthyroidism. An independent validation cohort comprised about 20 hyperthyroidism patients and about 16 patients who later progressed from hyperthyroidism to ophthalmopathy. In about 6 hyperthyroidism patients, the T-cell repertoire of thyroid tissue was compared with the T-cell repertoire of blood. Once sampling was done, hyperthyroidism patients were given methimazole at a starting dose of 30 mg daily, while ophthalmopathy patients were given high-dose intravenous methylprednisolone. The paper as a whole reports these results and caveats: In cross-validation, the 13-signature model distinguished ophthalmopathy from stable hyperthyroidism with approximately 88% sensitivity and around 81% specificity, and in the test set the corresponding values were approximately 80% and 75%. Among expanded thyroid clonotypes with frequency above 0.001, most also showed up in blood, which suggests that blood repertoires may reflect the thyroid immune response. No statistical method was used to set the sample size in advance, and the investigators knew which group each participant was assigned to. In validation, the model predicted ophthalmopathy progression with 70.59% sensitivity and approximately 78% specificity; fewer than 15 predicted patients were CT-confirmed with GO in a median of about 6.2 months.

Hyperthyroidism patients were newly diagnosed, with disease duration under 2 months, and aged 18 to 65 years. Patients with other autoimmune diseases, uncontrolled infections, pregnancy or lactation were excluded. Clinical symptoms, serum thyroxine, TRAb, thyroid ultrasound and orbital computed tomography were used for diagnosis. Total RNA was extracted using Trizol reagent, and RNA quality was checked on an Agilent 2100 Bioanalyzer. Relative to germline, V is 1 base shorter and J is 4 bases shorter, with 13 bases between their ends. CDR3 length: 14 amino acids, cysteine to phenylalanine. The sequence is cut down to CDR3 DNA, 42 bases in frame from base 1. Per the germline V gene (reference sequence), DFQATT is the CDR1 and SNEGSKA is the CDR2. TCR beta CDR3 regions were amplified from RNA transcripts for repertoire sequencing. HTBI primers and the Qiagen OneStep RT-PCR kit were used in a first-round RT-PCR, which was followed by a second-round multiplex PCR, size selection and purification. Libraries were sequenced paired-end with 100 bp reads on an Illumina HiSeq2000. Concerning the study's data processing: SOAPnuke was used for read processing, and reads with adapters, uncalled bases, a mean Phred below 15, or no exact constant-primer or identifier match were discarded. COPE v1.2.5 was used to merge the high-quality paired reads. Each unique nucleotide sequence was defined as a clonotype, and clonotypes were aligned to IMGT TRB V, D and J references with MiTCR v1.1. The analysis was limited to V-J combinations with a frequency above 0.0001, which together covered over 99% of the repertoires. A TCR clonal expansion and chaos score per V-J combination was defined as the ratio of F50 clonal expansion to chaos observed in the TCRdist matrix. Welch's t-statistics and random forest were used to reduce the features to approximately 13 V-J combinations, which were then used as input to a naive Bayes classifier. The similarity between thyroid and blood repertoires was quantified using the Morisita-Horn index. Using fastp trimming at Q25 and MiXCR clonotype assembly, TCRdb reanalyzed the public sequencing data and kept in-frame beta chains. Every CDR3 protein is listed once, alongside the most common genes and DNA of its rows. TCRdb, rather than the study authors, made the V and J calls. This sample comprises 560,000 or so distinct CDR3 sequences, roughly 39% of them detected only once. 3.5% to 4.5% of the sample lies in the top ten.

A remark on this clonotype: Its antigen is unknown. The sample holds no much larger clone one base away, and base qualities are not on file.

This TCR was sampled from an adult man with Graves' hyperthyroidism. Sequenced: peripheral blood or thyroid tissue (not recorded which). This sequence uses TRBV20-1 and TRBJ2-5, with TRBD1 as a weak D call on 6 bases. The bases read TGCAGTGCTAGAGTAGTAACAGGGCGAGAGACCCAGTACTTC. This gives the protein CSARVVTGRETQYF.